The 10 T cell receptor beta chains reported below all come from one sample, sequenced in a study of early T cells in non-severe SARS-CoV-2 infection. TCRdb ran MiXCR on the 5' RACE reads and lists one entry per CDR3 protein. This sample yields 50,000 to 65,000 distinct CDR3 sequences, of which around 12% are seen a single time; 1.2% to 1.5% belongs to the top ten. The material sequenced was whole blood. All receptors come from an adult who was a healthcare worker with PCR-confirmed SARS-CoV-2 infection or an uninfected control (not recorded which).

The chain carries TRBV12-3 or TRBV12-4 and TRBJ2-3; TRBD2 matches at 8 bases. The junction had 7 bases not matched to a gene; V was cut back by 3 bases and J by 2 bases. The CDR3 contains 16 residues. Here the CDR3 reads CASSFMPSGFTDTQYF. The CDR3, as DNA: TGTGCCAGCAGTTTCATGCCTAGCGGGTTCACAGATACGCAGTATTTT.

The chain couples TRBV5-4 to TRBJ1-2; D is possibly TRBD1 (5 bases). This CDR3 has 14 residues. Germline V gene data show CDR1 as SGHNT and CDR2 as YYREEE (reference sequence). V lost 7 bases to trimming and J lost 1 base, with 14 bases between them. The CDR3 DNA is TGTGCCAGCTCGGGGTTAGACAGTAACTATGGCTACACCTTC. Its translation is CASSGLDSNYGYTF.

The V call is TRBV28, the J call TRBJ1-2, with D possibly TRBD1 on 6 matching bases. Trimming took 5 bases from V and 4 from J, leaving 11 bases between them. The CDR3 is 13 amino acids. Germline V gives CDR1 MDHEN, CDR2 SYDVKM. CDR3 coding DNA: TGTGCCAGCAGTGATCAGGGGCTCTATGGCTACACCTTC. Translating it yields CASSDQGLYGYTF.

The rearrangement links TRBV6-2 or TRBV6-3 to TRBJ2-1; D is perhaps TRBD1 or TRBD2 (5 bases each). V was shortened by 6 bases and J by 1 base, with 16 bases between the two germline ends. Germline V gene data show CDR1 as MNHEY and CDR2 as SVGEGT. The CDR3 has 16 residues. CDR3: CASSRVGGNSYNEQFF. CDR3 in DNA: TGTGCCAGCAGCCGCGTTGGGGGTAATTCCTACAATGAGCAGTTCTTC.

This chain connects TRBV5-1 to TRBJ2-1, with 7 bases fitting TRBD1. The J segment lost 6 bases and the V segment lost 0 bases, leaving 9 bases of the junction unmatched. CDR3 size: 16 residues. CDR1 and CDR2 (germline): SGHRS, YFSETQ. The CDR3: CASSLAPQGLGNEQFF. In DNA form, the CDR3 reads TGCGCCAGCAGCTTGGCTCCACAGGGGTTGGGCAATGAGCAGTTCTTC.

The sample holds a few counts of this clonotype. CDR3 protein: CASSFLRDSRATNEKLFF. The CDR3 region has the DNA TGTGCCAGCAGCTTCCTCCGGGACAGCCGGGCAACTAATGAAAAACTGTTTTTT. J is TRBJ1-4 and V is TRBV7-9; TRBD1 matches 7 bases. V was pared by 3 bases and J by 0 bases, with 10 bases of the junction left unmatched. The CDR3 loop spans 18 amino acids. Germline-derived CDR1 and CDR2 are SEHNR and FQNEAQ (reference sequence).

The V gene is TRBV11-3, the J gene TRBJ2-1; D remains unclear. Germline V gives CDR1 SGHNT, CDR2 YENEEA. CDR3 length: 14 residues. The germline V and J ends were trimmed by 4 bases and 9 bases, with 16 bases remaining between them. CDR3 amino acids: CASSSPPTSSEQFF. The CDR3 DNA is TGTGCCAGCAGCTCCCCCCCTACGAGTTCTGAGCAGTTCTTC.

This clonotype appeared a few times. The genes are TRBV4-2 and TRBJ1-5; D is unresolved. This CDR3 region has 15 residues. V lost 0 bases to trimming and J lost 7 bases, with 13 bases between them. Germline loops: CDR1 LGHNA, CDR2 YNFKEQ. CDR3 nucleotides: TGTGCCAGCAGCCAAGATAGAGGGTTAGGGCAGCCCCAGCATTTT. Its protein product is CASSQDRGLGQPQHF.

The chain carries TRBV13 and TRBJ2-1, with D perhaps assigned TRBD1 or TRBD2 (6 bases each). The germline CDR1 and CDR2 sequences are PRHDT and FYEKMQ (reference sequence). The CDR3 has 16 residues. The V end was cut by 2 bases, the J end by 9 bases, with 20 bases between. The CDR3 here is CASSLPGSSRGLEQFF. The CDR3, as DNA: TGTGCCAGCAGCTTACCCGGGTCATCCCGGGGGCTTGAGCAGTTCTTC. The full variable domain, in which reference TRBV13 and TRBJ2-1 provide the parts outside the CDR3, is AAGVIQSPRHLIKEKRETATLKCYPIPRHDTVYWYQQGPGQDPQFLISFYEKMQSDKGSIPDRFSAQQFSDYHSELNMSSLELGDSALYFCASSLPGSSRGLEQFFGPGTRLTVL.

A few counts support this clonotype. This sequence joins TRBV9 and TRBJ2-7; D gene ambiguous. In germline, CDR1 is SGDLS, CDR2 YYNGEE. V dropped 3 bases and J dropped 2 bases, with 9 bases sitting between them. The CDR3 has 13 amino acids. The CDR3 sequence: CASSGGQTYEQYF. CDR3 nucleotides: TGTGCCAGCAGCGGAGGTCAGACCTACGAGCAGTACTTC.